This entry lists 13 T cell receptor beta chains sequenced from one sample in a study of blood T cells in healthy people across ages. PCR was performed a second time for about 7 to 11 cycles using a sample-barcoded 5' primer and a J-beta primer mix. TCRdb analysed the 5' RACE reads with MiXCR anew, one entry per CDR3 protein. The sample shows about 800,000 distinct CDR3 sequences, about 46% of them seen only once. Material: blood. Every receptor here comes from an elderly man in good health.

The chain carries TRBV7-2 and TRBJ2-3; TRBD2 might be the D (6 bases). V dropped 1 base and J dropped 8 bases, with 16 bases sitting between them. Looked up from germline, CDR1 is SGHTA and CDR2 is FQGNSA. The CDR3 consists of 15 residues. The CDR3 reads CASSLGRAGQSTQYF. The CDR3 DNA is TGTGCCAGCAGCTTAGGGCGAGCGGGCCAAAGTACGCAGTATTTT.

This clonotype appeared many times. The chain links TRBV27 to TRBJ2-6; maybe TRBD1 (6 bases). This CDR3 contains 18 residues. V dropped 10 bases and J dropped 0 bases, with 22 bases sitting between them. From germline, CDR1 is MNHEY and CDR2 SMNVEV (reference sequence). In nucleotides, the CDR3 is TGTGCCACCAAATTGACGACAGGACCCCTCTCTGGGGCCAACGTCCTGACTTTC. Translation: CATKLTTGPLSGANVLTF.

This chain uses TRBV15 with TRBJ2-2, with D hard to call. V shed 0 bases and J shed 1 base, with 9 bases lying between them. CDR1 and CDR2 (germline): LNHNV, YYDKDF (reference sequence). CDR3 size: 16 residues. The CDR3 DNA is TGTGCCACCAGCAGAGATCACCCGGGGAACACCGGGGAGCTGTTTTTT. This translates into CATSRDHPGNTGELFF.

The chain joins TRBV2 to TRBJ2-5, with TRBD2 identical over 7 bases. In germline, CDR1 is SNHLY, CDR2 FYNNEI. The ends lost 8 bases at V and 4 bases at J; junction bases unmatched: 13. This CDR3 region has 15 residues. This chain's CDR3 is CASRGFLADRETQYF. The CDR3 bases are TGTGCCAGCCGTGGTTTTCTAGCGGACCGAGAGACCCAGTACTTC. The whole variable domain, remainder taken from reference TRBV2 and TRBJ2-5, is EPEVTQTPSHQVTQMGQEVILRCVPISNHLYFYWYRQILGQKVEFLVSFYNNEISEKSEIFDDQFSVERPDGSNFTLKIRSTKLEDSAMYFCASRGFLADRETQYFGPGTRLLVL.

This clonotype showed up just a few times. V usage is TRBV7-2 and J usage is TRBJ2-7, with 9 bases matching TRBD2. The CDR3 spans 15 residues. Germline V gene lookup returns CDR1 SGHTA and CDR2 FQGNSA. V lost 5 bases and J lost 4; bases outside the gene matches: 9. CDR3 amino acids: CASSGRLAETYEQYF. CDR3 bases: TGTGCCAGCAGCGGGAGACTAGCGGAGACGTACGAGCAGTACTTC.

V is TRBV20-1 and J is TRBJ2-1; D is unclear. Trimming removed 5 bases from V and 6 bases from J, with 11 bases in between. Germline lookup yields CDR1 DFQATT and CDR2 SNEGSKA (reference sequence). This CDR3 has 12 amino acids. The CDR3 DNA reads TGCAGTGCTCGCCCTCGGCCCAATGAGCAGTTCTTC. Protein sequence: CSARPRPNEQFF.

The chain joins TRBV20-1 to TRBJ2-1, with 9 nucleotides matching TRBD2. With V trimmed by 5 bases and J by 6 bases, 5 bases remained unmatched. Germline V gives CDR1 DFQATT, CDR2 SNEGSKA (reference sequence). This CDR3 comprises 13 residues. The CDR3 is CSAPLAGVNEQFF. The DNA for the CDR3 is TGCAGTGCTCCTTTAGCGGGAGTCAATGAGCAGTTCTTC.

This chain links TRBV7-4 with TRBJ2-7, with 7 nucleotides matching TRBD1. Germline V gene sequence: CDR1 SGHVT, CDR2 SQSDAQ. There are 14 residues in the CDR3. J was trimmed by 2 bases and V by 5 bases; bases with no gene match: 6. The DNA of the CDR3 is TGTGCCAGCAGCGCCAGGGACAGCCCCTACGAGCAGTACTTC. Its translation: CASSARDSPYEQYF. The whole variable domain, remainder taken from reference TRBV7-4 and TRBJ2-7, is GAGVSQSPRYKVAKRGRDVALRCDSISGHVTLYWYRQTLGQGSEVLTYSQSDAQRDKSGRPSGRFSAERPERSVSTLKIQRTEQGDSAVYLCASSARDSPYEQYFGPGTRLTVT.

The chain has TRBV10-3 and TRBJ1-2; 7 positions agree with TRBD1. V shed 3 bases and J 7 bases; nucleotides not matched to a gene: 8. From germline, CDR1 is ENHRY and CDR2 SYGVKD. There are 14 residues in the CDR3. CDR3 loop: CAISEAEGASGYTF. The DNA for the CDR3 is TGTGCCATCAGTGAAGCTGAGGGGGCGAGTGGCTACACCTTC.

This clonotype was counted a few times. J is TRBJ1-2 and V is TRBV12-3 or TRBV12-4; D perhaps matches TRBD1 (6 bases). V shed 3 bases and J shed 5 bases, with 13 bases lying between them. The CDR3 has 14 residues. CDR3 in amino acids: CASSFGTMRYGYTF. The CDR3 nucleotides read TGTGCCAGCAGTTTCGGGACAATGAGATATGGCTACACCTTC.

The chain combines TRBV30 with TRBJ2-1; D perhaps matches TRBD2 (6 bases). The tail of the sequence fits TRBJ2-7 better, so the J call may be wrong. This CDR3 spans 19 amino acids. Germline V gene lookup returns CDR1 GTSNPN and CDR2 SVGIG (reference sequence). CDR3 DNA sequence: TGTGCCTGGAGCGCCCTAGGGGCTGGGACTGCCTCTTCCTACAATGAGCAGTACTTC. It codes for CAWSALGAGTASSYNEQYF.

As to this clonotype: This clone may be a read error of a much larger clone one base away. The gene calls are TRBV27 and TRBJ2-7; 12 nucleotides line up with TRBD2. TRBJ2-5 explains the end of the DNA better; the J call may be wrong. Germline values: CDR1 MNHEY, CDR2 SMNVEV (reference sequence). CDR3 size: 16 residues. The CDR3 region is CVSSTGLAGLGETQYF. The DNA for the CDR3 is TGTGTCAGCAGTACGGGACTAGCGGGTCTGGGTGAGACCCAGTACTTC.

V gene TRBV27 combines with J gene TRBJ2-1, with D uncertain. Germline V gene sequence: CDR1 MNHEY, CDR2 SMNVEV (reference sequence). The CDR3 consists of 15 residues. Trimming pared 2 bases from V and 5 bases from J, leaving 13 bases between. As DNA, the CDR3 is TGTGCCAGCAGTTTAGCCCAGCCTTCCCACAATGAGCAGTTCTTC. Its protein product is CASSLAQPSHNEQFF.